This T cell receptor beta chain comes out of a study of T cell repertoires in cytomegalovirus infection. Study as a whole: Public TCR beta signatures indicated both CMV infection and matching HLA type. Study-level results: Predominance within the ex vivo response was attributable to HLA-C-restricted CMV-specific TCR beta clonotypes.

The CDR3 is made up of 15 amino acids. J gave up 0 bases and V 5 bases, and 7 bases lay outside the gene matches. Per germline, CDR1 SGHVS and CDR2 FQNEAQ. This clonotype was picked up many times. Its specificity is not known. Via MiXCR, TCRdb re-called the reads, giving one row per CDR3 protein. The sample lists 130,000 or so distinct CDR3 sequences, 5.5% to 7% occurring once. The sample taken for sequencing was PBMCs. The gene calls are TRBV7-8 and TRBJ2-7; 7 bases match TRBD1. This clonotype originated in a human donor in good health (CMV status not recorded). Some clones in this sample may be carry-over from other donors' samples. The CDR3, as DNA: TGTGCCAGCAGCCACCGGGACAGAGGCTCCTACGAGCAGTACTTC. Encoded protein: CASSHRDRGSYEQYF.